A single sample gave rise to the 16 T cell receptor beta chains below, sequenced in a study of blood T cell repertoires in COVID-19. The table came from immunoSEQ multiplex PCR; TCRdb's copy has only in-frame clones and leaves some out. The data hold around 170,000 clones, with about 84% observed a single time. The material sequenced was PBMCs or T cells enriched from blood (not recorded which). The receptors originated from a man between 50 and 59 years old who had recovered from COVID-19.

This rearrangement joins TRBV6-5 to TRBJ1-6, with 9 bases fitting TRBD1. This CDR3 comprises 16 residues. Trimming cost V 2 bases and J 6 bases; bases outside gene matches: 5. CDR1 and CDR2 (germline): MNHEY, SVGAGI. CDR3 bases: TGTGCCAGCAGTTACCGGACAGGGGCCGGTAATTCACCCCTCCACTTT. It specifies CASSYRTGAGNSPLHF.

V is TRBV28 and J is TRBJ2-5, with D perhaps matching TRBD2 (6 bases). The germline V and J ends were trimmed by 4 bases and 5 bases, with 14 bases remaining between them. The CDR3 contains 14 residues. Per germline, CDR1 MDHEN and CDR2 SYDVKM. This chain's CDR3 is CASSSGVLRETQYF. DNA for the CDR3: TGTGCCAGCAGTTCGGGGGTACTGCGGGAGACCCAGTACTTC. The complete variable domain, with remaining parts taken from reference TRBV28 and TRBJ2-5, reads DVKVTQSSRYLVKRTGEKVFLECVQDMDHENMFWYRQDPGLGLRLIYFSYDVKMKEKGDIPEGYSVSREKKERFSLILESASTNQTSMYLCASSSGVLRETQYFGPGTRLLVL.

CDR3 residues: CASSKTGGSTGELFF. CDR3 in DNA: TGTGCCAGCAGCAAGACAGGGGGGAGCACCGGGGAGCTGTTTTTT. The chain joins TRBV11-2 to TRBJ2-2; 9 nucleotides match TRBD1. The CDR3 is 15 amino acids. The trim removed 5 bases at V and 4 bases at J, leaving 5 bases unmatched. Germline V CDR1 and CDR2: SGHAT, FQNNGV.

In this sample, this clone turned up a few times. This chain joins TRBV4-2 and TRBJ2-2, with 9 bases matching TRBD2. Trimming took 0 bases from V and 4 from J; bases not matched to a gene: 6. CDR1 and CDR2 from the germline V gene are LGHNA and YNFKEQ. This CDR3 contains 17 residues. This CDR3 reads CASSQDWSGGFTGELFF. In DNA, the CDR3 is TGTGCCAGCAGCCAAGATTGGAGCGGGGGGTTCACCGGGGAGCTGTTTTTT.

The J gene is TRBJ1-3, the V gene TRBV6-1; perhaps TRBD1 as D (5 bases). Looked up from germline, CDR1 is MNHNS and CDR2 is SASEGT. The V gene lost 2 bases and the J gene lost 11 bases, with 22 bases spanning the gap. The CDR3 spans 16 residues. CDR3: CASSESGGTVKVAIYF. As DNA, the CDR3 is TGTGCCAGCAGTGAATCGGGGGGTACCGTGAAGGTGGCCATATATTTT.

J is TRBJ1-1 and V is TRBV28; D unclear. The CDR3 is 16 amino acids. The germline CDR1 and CDR2 sequences are MDHEN and SYDVKM. Trimming took off 3 bases at V and 1 base at J, with 15 bases between the two ends. The CDR3 is CASSFPSVRSNTEAFF. DNA for the CDR3: TGTGCCAGCAGTTTTCCCTCCGTGCGTTCGAACACTGAAGCTTTCTTT.

The rearrangement joins TRBV27 to TRBJ2-7; TRBD1 agrees at 7 bases. Trimming took 6 bases from V and 6 from J; bases not matched to a gene: 14. Per germline, CDR1 MNHEY and CDR2 SMNVEV (reference sequence). This CDR3 contains 15 residues. Here the CDR3 DNA reads TGTGCCAGCAGCCCTGTCCCGACAGGGTCGACCGAGCAGTACTTC. Its translation is CASSPVPTGSTEQYF.

There are many counts of this clone. V and J are TRBV6-4 and TRBJ2-3; 10 bases line up with TRBD2. Per the germline V gene, CDR1 is MRHNA and CDR2 is SNTAGT. After removal of 2 bases from V and 4 bases from J, the junction contained 0 bases not matched to a gene. CDR3 length: 14 amino acids. The CDR3 bases are TGTGCCAGCAGTGACAGCGGGGGGGCAGATACGCAGTATTTT. Encoded protein: CASSDSGGADTQYF.

The CDR3 nucleotides read TGTGCCAGCAGCGTCGGGACAGGGACTTACGTAGAGACCCAGTACTTC. It yields the protein CASSVGTGTYVETQYF. V gene TRBV9 combines with J gene TRBJ2-5; 9 nucleotides match TRBD1. This CDR3 is 16 amino acids long. The germline V gene encodes CDR1 SGDLS and CDR2 YYNGEE. V was clipped by 2 bases and J by 4 bases; unmatched bases: 9.

This sequence joins TRBV6-7 and TRBJ1-1, with D perhaps TRBD1 (5 bases). TRBV6-7 is assigned to the ORF class and has an uncertain function. This CDR3 region has 12 residues. V was trimmed by 8 bases and J by 6 bases, leaving 13 bases between them. The CDR3 region has the DNA TGTGCCAGCCGTCGGCGGGGACCTGAAGCTTTCTTT. Translated, it gives CASRRRGPEAFF.

The J gene is TRBJ2-2, the V gene TRBV7-2, with 11 bases matching TRBD2. V trimming: 0 bases; J trimming: 4 bases; junction bases outside the gene matches: 10. Germline CDR1 and CDR2: SGHTA and FQGNSA. CDR3 size: 19 residues. The CDR3 loop reads CASSLAVLGLAGSTGELFF. The CDR3 coding sequence is TGTGCCAGCAGCTTAGCCGTTCTCGGACTAGCGGGTAGCACCGGGGAGCTGTTTTTT.

The chain carries TRBV6-4 and TRBJ1-2, with TRBD1 as a possible D gene (6 bases). CDR1 is MRHNA and CDR2 is SNTAGT in the germline V gene. The CDR3 is 15 residues long. V lost 4 bases, J lost 4 bases, and 16 bases lay in between. CDR3 in amino acids: CASSVTGSASYGYTF. The DNA for the CDR3 is TGTGCCAGCAGTGTCACAGGGTCCGCTTCCTATGGCTACACCTTC.

The chain recombines TRBV18 with TRBJ2-7, with 7 bases that match TRBD1. Losses at the gene ends were 2 bases for V and 4 bases for J; bases not matched to a gene: 2. In germline, CDR1 is KGHSH, CDR2 LQKENI. This CDR3 contains 13 residues. The CDR3 DNA sequence: TGTGCCAGCTCACCAGACAGGGAATACGAGCAGTACTTC. Translating gives CASSPDREYEQYF.

The rearrangement joins TRBV5-6 to TRBJ2-7; 11 nucleotides line up with TRBD2. Germline V gene lookup returns CDR1 SGHDT and CDR2 YYEEEE. This CDR3 contains 14 residues. The V segment lost 2 bases and the J segment 5 bases; nucleotides outside the gene matches: 3. The CDR3 DNA reads TGTGCCAGCAGCTTACTAGCGGGGGATAACGAGCAGTACTTC. As protein: CASSLLAGDNEQYF.

V gene TRBV28 combines with J gene TRBJ2-2, with 12 bases matching TRBD2. The CDR3 extends over 17 amino acids. With 4 bases clipped from V and 0 bases from J, the junction kept 3 bases outside the gene matches. CDR1 and CDR2 (germline): MDHEN, SYDVKM. The CDR3 sequence: CASSYGLAGPNTGELFF. The CDR3 coding sequence is TGTGCCAGCAGTTACGGACTAGCGGGGCCGAACACCGGGGAGCTGTTTTTT.

The J gene is TRBJ2-3, the V gene TRBV27; tentative D call: TRBD1 (5 bases). The CDR3 contains 19 residues. Trimming left V 0 bases short and J 2 bases short, with 21 bases between. Germline V gene lookup returns CDR1 MNHEY and CDR2 SMNVEV (reference sequence). The CDR3 DNA reads TGTGCCAGCAGTTTATCGGGAAGGGGTTTTAGTAGAAACACAGATACGCAGTATTTT. This translates into CASSLSGRGFSRNTDTQYF.